What follows describes a single T cell receptor beta chain. The data derive from a study of Graves' ophthalmopathy and Graves' hyperthyroidism. Exclusion covered patients with other autoimmune diseases or uncontrolled infections (as well as pregnancy or lactation). Investigators amplified TCR beta CDR3 regions from RNA transcripts. RT-PCR was first run with HTBI primers, then multiplex PCR in a second round. TCRdb itself ran the multiplex PCR reads through MiXCR, one entry per CDR3 protein. The sample lists 650,000 to 800,000 distinct CDR3 sequences, roughly 39% occurring once. The TCR originated in an adult man with Graves' ophthalmopathy. Sequencing was carried out using peripheral blood.

The CDR3 loop is CASSGTGGSTGELFF. The DNA of the CDR3 is TGTGCCAGCAGTGGAACAGGGGGAAGCACCGGGGAGCTGTTTTTT. The chain is built from TRBV6-5 and TRBJ2-2; 8 positions match TRBD1. The germline gives CDR1 MNHEY, CDR2 SVGAGI. Germline trimming cut 5 bases from V and 4 bases from J; bases unmatched to any gene: 6. This CDR3 is 15 amino acids long.